The 22 T cell receptor beta chains presented below share a single source sample, sequenced in a study of blood T cell repertoires in COVID-19. Sequencing used immunoSEQ multiplex PCR; TCRdb keeps in-frame clones, though not all of them. The sample has roughly 290,000 clones, around nine tenths seen once. Sequenced: PBMCs or T cells enriched from blood (not recorded which). The receptors derive from a woman in her forties who had recovered from COVID-19.

V gene TRBV4-2 combines with J gene TRBJ1-6; TRBD1 matches at 12 bases. The CDR3 contains 15 residues. The germline CDR1 and CDR2 sequences are LGHNA and YNFKEQ. V shed 6 bases and J 7 bases; nucleotides not matched to a gene: 4. In DNA, the CDR3 is TGTGCCAGCAGAGGGACAGGGGGCAAAAATTCACCCCTCCACTTT. Its translation is CASRGTGGKNSPLHF.

The chain couples TRBV27 to TRBJ2-1, with D maybe TRBD1 (5 bases). Trimming stripped 7 bases from V and 7 bases from J, with 11 bases between. Germline V CDR1 and CDR2: MNHEY, SMNVEV (reference sequence). The CDR3 covers 12 residues. CDR3 loop: CASKVGQNEQFF. The DNA for the CDR3 is TGTGCCAGCAAGGTGGGGCAGAATGAGCAGTTCTTC.

The chain links TRBV6-5 to TRBJ1-3; D possibly corresponds to TRBD1 (6 bases). The germline V and J ends were trimmed by 7 bases and 1 base, with 14 bases remaining between them. The CDR3 has 15 residues. Germline loops: CDR1 MNHEY, CDR2 SVGAGI. The CDR3 here is CASNTGLWSGNTIYF. In DNA, the CDR3 is TGTGCCAGCAATACAGGGTTATGGTCTGGAAACACCATATATTTT.

The V gene is TRBV3-1 (or the pseudogene TRBV3-2), the J gene TRBJ1-4; no reliable D call. Trimming stripped 0 bases from V and 4 bases from J, with 12 bases between. CDR1 is LGHDT, CDR2 YNNKEL, per germline (reference sequence). The CDR3 is 16 amino acids. As DNA, the CDR3 is TGTGCCAGCAGCCAAGATAATGTTTTAGTTAATGAAAAACTGTTTTTT. Translated: CASSQDNVLVNEKLFF.

In its sample, this clone was seen many times. V gene TRBV2 combines with J gene TRBJ2-1; 7 nucleotides match TRBD2. This CDR3 region has 15 residues. Trimming cost V 6 bases and J 0 bases; bases outside gene matches: 5. Germline CDR1 and CDR2: SNHLY and FYNNEI. CDR3: CASRLGGSSYNEQFF. For the CDR3, the DNA is TGTGCCAGCAGGTTGGGAGGGAGCTCCTACAATGAGCAGTTCTTC. The entire variable domain, with the rest obtained from reference TRBV2 and TRBJ2-1, is as follows: EPEVTQTPSHQVTQMGQEVILRCVPISNHLYFYWYRQILGQKVEFLVSFYNNEISEKSEIFDDQFSVERPDGSNFTLKIRSTKLEDSAMYFCASRLGGSSYNEQFFGPGTRLTVL.

This chain joins TRBV6-1 and TRBJ1-6; TRBD1 agrees at 9 bases. From germline, CDR1 is MNHNS and CDR2 SASEGT. The CDR3 sequence is 15 residues long. V was pared by 0 bases and J by 9 bases, with 3 bases of the junction left unmatched. The chain's CDR3 is CASSEAGQGISPLHF. The CDR3, as DNA: TGTGCCAGCAGTGAAGCGGGACAGGGTATTTCACCCCTCCACTTT.

For this clone: The junction departs from the called germline gene at one end, perhaps through a read error. The chain combines TRBV2 with TRBJ1-2, with D possibly TRBD1 on 6 matching bases. The CDR3 is made up of 13 amino acids. From germline, CDR1 is SNHLY and CDR2 FYNNEI. The CDR3 DNA reads as TGTGCCGGCAGTATGTACAGGGACAATGGCTACACCTTC. It translates to CAGSMYRDNGYTF.

The chain recombines TRBV6-1 with TRBJ1-1; the D gene is possibly TRBD1 (5 bases). Trimming left V 1 base short and J 9 bases short, with 9 bases between. Per the germline V gene, CDR1 is MNHNS and CDR2 is SASEGT. CDR3 length: 12 residues. The chain's CDR3 is CASSEGAGQAFF. CDR3 sequence (DNA): TGTGCCAGCAGTGAAGGGGCAGGGCAAGCTTTCTTT.

About this clone: Other DNA sequences from this sample encode an identical CDR3 as well. This CDR3 reads CASSVDRGNYGYTF. The CDR3, as DNA: TGTGCCAGCAGCGTAGACAGGGGGAACTATGGCTACACCTTC. This sequence joins TRBV9 and TRBJ1-2; 8 bases are shared with TRBD1. Unmatched junction bases numbered 0, after V lost 0 bases and J lost 2 bases. CDR1 is SGDLS, CDR2 YYNGEE, per germline. The CDR3 loop spans 14 amino acids.

The rearrangement uses TRBV15 and TRBJ1-5; D gene unclear. CDR3 length: 14 amino acids. The ends were cut back, 0 bases at V and 5 bases at J, with 8 bases in the middle. In germline, CDR1 is LNHNV, CDR2 YYDKDF (reference sequence). CDR3 DNA sequence: TGTGCCACCAGCAGAGACCATACTGATCAGCCCCAGCATTTT. It specifies CATSRDHTDQPQHF.

This chain joins TRBV5-1 and TRBJ2-1; possible D gene TRBD2, 5 bases. Germline V gene sequence: CDR1 SGHRS, CDR2 YFSETQ. The CDR3 has 16 residues. Trimming removed 1 base from V and 3 bases from J, with 14 bases in between. This CDR3 reads CASSLFAGTYYNEQFF. The DNA for the CDR3 is TGCGCCAGCAGCTTGTTTGCGGGTACCTACTACAATGAGCAGTTCTTC.

The CDR3 DNA is TGTGCCAGCAGCTTGACAGGTTACTCTGGAAACACCATATATTTT. It is translated as CASSLTGYSGNTIYF. The chain has TRBV7-2 and TRBJ1-3; D possibly corresponds to TRBD1 (6 bases). Germline V lookup: CDR1 SGHTA, CDR2 FQGNSA. CDR3 length: 15 amino acids. The V and J ends lost 3 bases and 0 bases respectively, with 9 bases between them.

The V gene is TRBV27, the J gene TRBJ2-7, with D maybe TRBD1 (6 bases). This CDR3 is built from 15 residues. V shed 7 bases and J shed 4 bases, with 20 bases lying between them. Germline V CDR1 and CDR2: MNHEY, SMNVEV (reference sequence). CDR3 DNA sequence: TGTGCCAGCAACCACCAGGGACCCAGGGGTTACGAGCAGTACTTC. The encoded protein is CASNHQGPRGYEQYF.

This chain links TRBV30 with TRBJ1-5, with TRBD1 identical over 8 bases. Germline V lookup: CDR1 GTSNPN, CDR2 SVGIG (reference sequence). J was trimmed by 7 bases and V by 5 bases; bases with no gene match: 7. This CDR3 spans 13 amino acids. The CDR3 loop reads CAWADRASQPQHF. Here the CDR3 DNA reads TGTGCCTGGGCGGACAGGGCATCCCAGCCCCAGCATTTT.

The chain links TRBV28 to TRBJ1-4; no clear D. Germline CDR1 is MDHEN and CDR2 is SYDVKM. V was trimmed by 2 bases and J by 8 bases, leaving 6 bases between them. The CDR3 consists of 12 residues. The CDR3 DNA follows: TGTGCCAGCAGTTTAGAGTCAGAAAAACTGTTTTTT. It codes for CASSLESEKLFF.

This chain connects TRBV3-1 (or the pseudogene TRBV3-2) to TRBJ1-3; D not certain. The germline CDR1 and CDR2 sequences are LGHDT and YNNKEL (reference sequence). CDR3 size: 15 residues. Deletions cut 3 bases from V and 1 base from J, with 10 bases between. The CDR3 DNA reads as TGTGCCAGCAGCCACCCCGCAGGATCTGGAAACACCATATATTTT. It specifies CASSHPAGSGNTIYF.

CDR3 loop: CASSLVGGATREQYF. CDR3 nucleotide sequence: TGTGCCAGCAGCTTAGTCGGGGGAGCTACAAGGGAGCAGTACTTC. This chain uses TRBV7-8 with TRBJ2-7; a possible D gene is TRBD2 (6 bases). CDR1 is SGHVS, CDR2 FQNEAQ, per germline. V lost 1 base to trimming and J lost 7 bases, with 17 bases between them. This CDR3 region has 15 residues.

For this clone: The sample contains more than one DNA sequence encoding this CDR3. In nucleotides, the CDR3 is TGTGCCAGCAGCTTACAGGGTGGGCAGCCCCAGCATTTT. Encoded protein: CASSLQGGQPQHF. The genes are TRBV7-3 and TRBJ1-5, with D perhaps TRBD1 (5 bases). V was cut by 2 bases and J by 7 bases, with 9 bases left in between. The CDR3 is 13 amino acids. Germline V gene lookup returns CDR1 SGHTA and CDR2 FQGTGA.

This chain joins TRBV4-3 and TRBJ2-7; D possibly corresponds to TRBD2 (6 bases). The V end was cut by 0 bases, the J end by 5 bases, with 11 bases between. The CDR3 has 14 amino acids. Germline values: CDR1 LGHNA, CDR2 YSLEER. Written as DNA, the CDR3 is TGCGCCAGCAGCCAAGACGCGGGGCATCACGAGCAGTACTTC. This translates into CASSQDAGHHEQYF.

The chain recombines TRBV19 with TRBJ1-2; TRBD1 aligns across 9 bases. The CDR3 runs 13 residues. Losses at the gene ends were 3 bases for V and 8 bases for J; bases not matched to a gene: 4. CDR1 is LNHDA and CDR2 is SQIVND in the germline V gene (reference sequence). This CDR3 reads CASSMGDRVGYTF. The CDR3 DNA is TGTGCCAGTAGTATGGGGGACAGGGTCGGCTACACCTTC.

J is TRBJ1-6 and V is TRBV5-1; TRBD1 matches at 10 bases. The length of the CDR3 is 16 residues. Per germline, CDR1 SGHRS and CDR2 YFSETQ. The V and J ends lost 0 bases and 6 bases, in that order; junction bases with no gene match: 3. The DNA for the CDR3 is TGCGCCAGCAGCTTGGCCTGGGACAGGGGTAATTCACCCCTCCACTTT. Translating gives CASSLAWDRGNSPLHF.

This clone was detected a few times. The chain recombines TRBV18 with TRBJ1-2, with TRBD1 matching 8 bases. V lost 7 bases and J lost 4; bases outside the gene matches: 5. The CDR3 sequence is 13 residues long. The V gene's germline CDR1 is KGHSH and CDR2 LQKENI. The CDR3, as DNA: TGTGCCAGCTACGCTGGACAGGGCTATGGCTACACCTTC. Protein sequence: CASYAGQGYGYTF.